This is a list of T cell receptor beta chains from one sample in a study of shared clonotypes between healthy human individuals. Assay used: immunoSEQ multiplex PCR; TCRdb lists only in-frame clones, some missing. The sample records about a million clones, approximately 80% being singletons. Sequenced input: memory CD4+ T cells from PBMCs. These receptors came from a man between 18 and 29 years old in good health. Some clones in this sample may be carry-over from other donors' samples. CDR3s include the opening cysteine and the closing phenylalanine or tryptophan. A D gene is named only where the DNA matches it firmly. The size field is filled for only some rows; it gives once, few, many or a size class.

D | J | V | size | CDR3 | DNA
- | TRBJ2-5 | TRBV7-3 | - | CASSALPGLNTQYF | TGTGCCAGCAGTGCCCTCCCGGGACTCAATACCCAGTACTTC
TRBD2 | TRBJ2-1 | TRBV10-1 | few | CASGTSGYNEQFF | TGCGCCAGCGGGACTAGCGGATACAATGAGCAGTTCTTC
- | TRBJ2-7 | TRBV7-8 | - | CASSLARYEQYF | TGTGCCAGCAGCTTAGCTAGGTACGAGCAGTACTTC
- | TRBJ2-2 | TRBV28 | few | CASSRVGSGELFF | TGTGCCAGCAGTCGAGTCGGGAGCGGGGAGCTGTTTTTT
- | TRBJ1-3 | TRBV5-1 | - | CASSLAYSTAGNTIYF | TGCGCCAGCAGCTTGGCTTACTCGACAGCTGGAAACACCATATATTTT
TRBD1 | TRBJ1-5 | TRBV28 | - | CASRTPGTGRNQPQHF | TGTGCCAGCAGGACTCCCGGGACAGGGCGCAATCAGCCCCAGCATTTT
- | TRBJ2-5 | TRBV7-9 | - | CASSLETLGEQYF | TGTGCCAGCAGCTTAGAGACCCTTGGGGAGCAGTACTTC
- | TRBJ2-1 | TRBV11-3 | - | CASSHSGTFGNEQFF | TGTGCCAGCAGCCACTCGGGGACTTTCGGTAATGAGCAGTTCTTC
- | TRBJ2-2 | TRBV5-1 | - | CASSWTVNTGELFF | TGCGCCAGCAGCTGGACAGTCAACACCGGGGAGCTGTTTTTT
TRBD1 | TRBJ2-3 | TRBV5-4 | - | CASSLYGTGRLGTQYF | TGTGCCAGCAGCTTGTATGGGACAGGGAGGTTGGGTACGCAGTATTTT
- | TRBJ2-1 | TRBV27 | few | CASSLYPERNNEQFF | TGTGCCAGCAGTTTATACCCAGAGAGAAACAATGAGCAGTTCTTC
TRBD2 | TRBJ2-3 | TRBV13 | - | CASSLFRSGKKDTQYF | TGTGCCAGCAGCTTATTTCGGAGCGGGAAAAAGGATACGCAGTATTTT
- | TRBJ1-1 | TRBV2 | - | CASRQGLSSNTEAFF | TGTGCCAGCAGGCAGGGGCTTTCTTCGAACACTGAAGCTTTCTTT
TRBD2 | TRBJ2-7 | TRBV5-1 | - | CASSTSGLGPYEQYF | TGCGCCAGCAGCACTAGCGGGCTGGGCCCCTACGAGCAGTACTTC
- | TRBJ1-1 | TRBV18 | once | CASSPVRGYGTEAFF | TGTGCCAGCTCACCAGTGAGGGGCTACGGAACTGAAGCTTTCTTT
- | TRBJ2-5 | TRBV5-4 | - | CASSFGRGETQYF | TGTGCCAGCAGCTTCGGACGGGGGGAGACCCAGTACTTC
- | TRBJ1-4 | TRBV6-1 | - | CASSEATANEKLFF | TGTGCCAGCAGTGAAGCAACAGCAAATGAAAAACTGTTTTTT
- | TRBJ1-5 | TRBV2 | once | CASSLRDAHNQPQHF | TGTGCCAGCAGCCTCCGGGACGCTCACAATCAGCCCCAGCATTTT
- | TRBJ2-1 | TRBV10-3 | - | CAISDLAAVGQFF | TGTGCCATCAGTGATCTAGCAGCCGTGGGTCAGTTCTTC
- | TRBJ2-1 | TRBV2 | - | CASGGQTAYNEQFF | TGTGCCAGCGGAGGACAGACGGCATACAATGAGCAGTTCTTC
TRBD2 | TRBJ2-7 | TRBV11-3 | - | CASSPSGSSYEQYF | TGTGCCAGCAGCCCCAGCGGGAGCTCCTACGAGCAGTACTTC
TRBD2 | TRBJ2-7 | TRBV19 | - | CASSMSGTAIDEQYF | TGTGCCAGTAGTATGAGCGGGACGGCCATCGACGAGCAGTACTTC
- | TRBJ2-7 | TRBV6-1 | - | CASSEGHNSYEQYF | TGTGCCAGCAGTGAAGGACACAACTCCTACGAGCAGTACTTC
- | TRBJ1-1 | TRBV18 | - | CASSRATNTEAFF | TGTGCCAGCTCACGCGCGACGAACACTGAAGCTTTCTTT
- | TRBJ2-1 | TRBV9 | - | CASSRGRGTYNEQFF | TGTGCCAGCAGCCGAGGAAGGGGTACCTACAATGAGCAGTTCTTC
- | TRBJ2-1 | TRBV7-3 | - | CASSLGNEQFF | TGTGCCAGCAGCTTGGGCAATGAGCAGTTCTTC
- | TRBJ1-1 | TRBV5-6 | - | CASSAGPGTEAFF | TGTGCCAGCAGCGCGGGCCCAGGCACTGAAGCTTTCTTT
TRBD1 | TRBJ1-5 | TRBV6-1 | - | CASRDRAGQPQHF | TGTGCCAGCAGGGACAGGGCAGGTCAGCCCCAGCATTTT
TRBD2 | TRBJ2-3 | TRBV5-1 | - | CASSLPSGSGADTQYF | TGCGCCAGCAGCTTGCCTAGCGGGAGTGGCGCAGATACGCAGTATTTT
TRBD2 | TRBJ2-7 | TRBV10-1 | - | CASSASMREPSSLGEQYF | TGCGCCAGCAGTGCTAGTATGCGGGAGCCCTCCAGTTTAGGGGAGCAGTACTTC
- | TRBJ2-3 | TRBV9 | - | CASSVGLFPTDTQYF | TGTGCCAGCAGCGTAGGGCTTTTCCCCACAGATACGCAGTATTTT
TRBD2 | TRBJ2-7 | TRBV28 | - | CASSLGFRTSGTSRIYEQYF | TGTGCCAGCAGTTTGGGCTTCCGGACTAGCGGGACCTCGAGGATCTACGAGCAGTACTTC
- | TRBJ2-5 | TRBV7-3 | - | CASSLGGSQETQYF | TGTGCCAGCAGCCTGGGTGGGTCCCAAGAGACCCAGTACTTC
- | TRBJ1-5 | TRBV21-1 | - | CASSKSEGGTGANSNQPQHF | TGTGCCAGCAGCAAAAGCGAAGGTGGGACAGGGGCGAATAGCAATCAGCCCCAGCATTTT
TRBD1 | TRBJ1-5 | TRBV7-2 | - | CASSFDRGQGTQHF | TGTGCCAGCAGCTTTGACAGGGGGCAAGGGACCCAGCATTTT
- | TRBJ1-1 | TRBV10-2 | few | CASSDRGNTAAFF | TGCGCCAGCAGTGACCGTGGAAACACGGCAGCTTTCTTT
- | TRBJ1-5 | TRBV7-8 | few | CASSLAGDQPQHF | TGTGCCAGCAGCTTAGCGGGTGATCAGCCCCAGCATTTT